Listed below are T cell receptor beta chains from one sample, sequenced in a study of CD8+ T cells in alopecia areata. Data came from immunoSEQ multiplex PCR; TCRdb stores just in-frame clones and leaves some out. The sample includes roughly 190,000 clones, 60% of them seen just once. Specimen: CD4+ T cells sorted from blood, collected at week 24, from a patient treated with tofacitinib. All receptors come from a human donor with alopecia areata. Both conserved end residues are part of each CDR3.

>15|TRBV11-1
CASSFRTGMQTEAFF
>15|TRBV25-1
CASSEPSSGSYEQYF
>14|TRBV5-1
CASSRATGLDEQYF
>15|TRBV7-9
CASSPVIRAPKSYTF
>13|TRBV4-3
CASSPQPGYEQYF
>14|TRBV30
CAWSVIGGSTEAFF
>13|TRBV5-6
CASSLGAENEQFF
>14|TRBV5-1
CASGFEAQGGELFF
>16|TRBV19
CASSKLAGSIYNEQFF
>14|TRBV7-2
CASSLGQISYEQYF